These T cell receptor beta chains were read from a single sample in a study of blood T cell repertoires in COVID-19. Sequencing was performed with immunoSEQ multiplex PCR; in TCRdb, only in-frame clones are kept and a portion is missing. The sample holds roughly 200,000 clones; about 87% are singletons and the top ten take 4% to 5%. The material sequenced was peripheral blood. The receptors come from a woman aged 25 to 45 with acute or convalescent COVID-19. CDR3s include the opening cysteine and the closing phenylalanine or tryptophan. The order of the fields is J gene, V gene, CDR3 length, CDR3 protein.

j_gene: TRBJ2-5
v_gene: TRBV18
len: 13
CDR3aa: CASSAGTEETQYF

j_gene: TRBJ2-3
v_gene: TRBV10-3
len: 14
CDR3aa: CAISQQGSTDTQYF

j_gene: TRBJ1-1
v_gene: TRBV10-2
len: 14
CDR3aa: CASQGGHLNTEAFF

j_gene: TRBJ1-2
v_gene: TRBV28
len: 12
CDR3aa: CASSLLLVGYTF

j_gene: TRBJ1-2
v_gene: TRBV19
len: 14
CDR3aa: CASSKEHPSYGYTF

j_gene: TRBJ2-2
v_gene: TRBV5-4
len: 15
CDR3aa: CASSLGDRNTGELFF

j_gene: TRBJ2-5
v_gene: TRBV25-1
len: 13
CDR3aa: CASRGDSSGTQYF

j_gene: TRBJ1-1
v_gene: TRBV5-1
len: 14
CDR3aa: CASSPTAGGTEAFF

j_gene: TRBJ1-1
v_gene: TRBV11-2
len: 16
CDR3aa: CASSLDRGGPNTEAFF

j_gene: TRBJ1-2
v_gene: TRBV28
len: 13
CDR3aa: CASSLNRGGGYTF

j_gene: TRBJ2-3
v_gene: TRBV5-1
len: 17
CDR3aa: CASSLAGGPGGTDTQYF

j_gene: TRBJ2-2
v_gene: TRBV7-7
len: 15
CDR3aa: CASSLLFTGTGELFF

j_gene: TRBJ2-2
v_gene: TRBV5-1
len: 17
CDR3aa: CASSSGAGSGYTGELFF

j_gene: TRBJ2-1
v_gene: TRBV28
len: 13
CDR3aa: CASRRDWNNEQFF

j_gene: TRBJ1-6
v_gene: TRBV27
len: 16
CDR3aa: CASSPDRGQTNSPLHF

j_gene: TRBJ1-5
v_gene: TRBV19
len: 15
CDR3aa: CASSKLTDSNQPQHF

j_gene: TRBJ1-2
v_gene: TRBV12-3/TRBV12-4
len: 13
CDR3aa: CASSLVFQGRYTF

j_gene: TRBJ2-4
v_gene: TRBV27
len: 12
CDR3aa: CASRGRGGIQYF

j_gene: TRBJ2-1
v_gene: TRBV6-6
len: 13
CDR3aa: CAGAASGPNEQFF

j_gene: TRBJ2-7
v_gene: TRBV9
len: 14
CDR3aa: CASSPQGSSYEQYF

j_gene: TRBJ2-1
v_gene: TRBV27
len: 13
CDR3aa: CASIGTAHKEQFF

j_gene: TRBJ2-3
v_gene: TRBV19
len: 15
CDR3aa: CASSIPGRGTDTQYF

j_gene: TRBJ2-1
v_gene: TRBV2
len: 11
CDR3aa: CASNGDNEQFF

j_gene: TRBJ1-4
v_gene: TRBV23-1
len: 15
CDR3aa: CASSQPTAQSEKLFF

j_gene: TRBJ2-3
v_gene: TRBV11-2
len: 17
CDR3aa: CASSSLASAGGPDTQYF

j_gene: TRBJ2-3
v_gene: TRBV6-5
len: 13
CDR3aa: CASSQAGADTQYF

j_gene: TRBJ1-4
v_gene: TRBV30
len: 14
CDR3aa: CAWSFPGTGGKLFF

j_gene: TRBJ2-5
v_gene: TRBV5-6
len: 14
CDR3aa: CASSFPGGRETQYF

j_gene: TRBJ2-5
v_gene: TRBV4-2
len: 14
CDR3aa: CASSQGLIQETQYF

j_gene: TRBJ2-5
v_gene: TRBV11-2
len: 15
CDR3aa: CASSSTPGTRETQYF

j_gene: TRBJ2-7
v_gene: TRBV4-1
len: 14
CDR3aa: CASSLGTDNYEQYF

j_gene: TRBJ2-1
v_gene: TRBV29-1
len: 16
CDR3aa: CSVGLAEPSSYNEQFF

j_gene: TRBJ1-6
v_gene: TRBV5-5
len: 12
CDR3aa: CASSFQSITLHF

j_gene: TRBJ2-2
v_gene: TRBV6-5
len: 13
CDR3aa: CASSPVKPGELFF

j_gene: TRBJ2-1
v_gene: TRBV19
len: 15
CDR3aa: CATLSDSLSYNEQFF

j_gene: TRBJ2-1
v_gene: TRBV27
len: 12
CDR3aa: CASSLEGGEQFF

j_gene: TRBJ1-2
v_gene: TRBV5-5
len: 14
CDR3aa: CASSLGPGTYGYTF

j_gene: TRBJ1-1
v_gene: TRBV12-3/TRBV12-4
len: 13
CDR3aa: CASSLKGVTEAFF

j_gene: TRBJ2-7
v_gene: TRBV7-8
len: 14
CDR3aa: CASSPDVPSYEQYF

j_gene: TRBJ1-1
v_gene: TRBV5-1
len: 13
CDR3aa: CASSPSGNTEAFF

j_gene: TRBJ2-1
v_gene: TRBV9
len: 14
CDR3aa: CASSVRREGLGQFF

j_gene: TRBJ2-2
v_gene: TRBV12-3/TRBV12-4
len: 12
CDR3aa: CASSSLTGELFF

j_gene: TRBJ2-7
v_gene: TRBV14
len: 13
CDR3aa: CASSQGGLYEQYF